This passage covers 20 T cell receptor beta chains from one sample sequenced in a study of post-analysis software for immune sequencing data (dated by TCRdb to between 2015 and 2017). Library construction relied on PCR. Sequencing was carried out with an Illumina HiSeq 2500. Unique molecular identifiers were incorporated into TCR beta cDNA libraries to reduce PCR and sequencing biases. TCRdb reanalyzed the raw reads on its own, using fastp at Q25 for trimming and MiXCR for clone calling, and kept in-frame beta chains. Here each entry gathers all rows of one CDR3 protein and keeps the most common genes and DNA. Recorded for this sample are a few hundred thousand distinct CDR3 sequences; 39% of them occurred a single time. The ten largest clones add up to 6.5% to 8% of the sample. The paper's findings and limits, for the study overall: Patients showed significantly higher frequencies than controls for roughly five TRBV segments, among them TRBV5-6, TRBV5-1 and TRBV20-1.

No cognate antigen is known for these TCRs. Sequences were obtained from blood. These receptors all stem from a girl aged 2 to 10 with multiple sclerosis.

Details on this clonotype: Germline is not matched at one junction end, which may reflect a read error. The chain is built from TRBV27 and TRBJ2-7; D gene ambiguous. The CDR3 has 14 amino acids. Germline values: CDR1 MNHEY, CDR2 SMNVEV (reference sequence). CDR3 loop: CASSIYPDSHEQYF. Written as DNA, the CDR3 is TGTGCCAGCAGCATTTACCCAGACTCCCACGAGCAGTACTTC.

V gene TRBV5-1 combines with J gene TRBJ2-1, with D possibly being TRBD2 (5 bases). Trimming pared 0 bases from V and 4 bases from J, leaving 11 bases between. Looked up from germline, CDR1 is SGHRS and CDR2 is YFSETQ. The CDR3 totals 15 residues. The CDR3 spells CASSLEVGEYNEQFF. The CDR3 nucleotides read TGCGCCAGCAGCTTGGAAGTCGGGGAGTACAATGAGCAGTTCTTC.

This clonotype has a handful of counts. The V and J genes are TRBV29-1 and TRBJ2-3; D uncertain. The CDR3 length is 10 residues. Trimming shortened V by 8 bases and J by 3 bases, and 6 bases separated the two germline ends. Germline V CDR1 and CDR2: SQVTM, ANQGSEA. DNA of the CDR3: TGCAGCACCTCTACAGATACGCAGTATTTT. Translated, it gives CSTSTDTQYF.

This clonotype turned up a few times. The chain combines TRBV7-2 with TRBJ2-7; the match to TRBD2 covers 11 bases. The CDR3 is 14 amino acids. Trimming cost V 7 bases and J 3 bases; bases outside gene matches: 5. Per the germline V gene, CDR1 is SGHTA and CDR2 is FQGNSA. The CDR3 DNA is TGTGCCAGCACCCTACTAGCGGGAGTCTACGAGCAGTACTTC. It specifies CASTLLAGVYEQYF.

This clonotype was observed a handful of times. The rearrangement links TRBV20-1 to TRBJ2-7; TRBD2 agrees at 9 bases. CDR1 is DFQATT and CDR2 is SNEGSKA in the germline V gene (reference sequence). V trimming: 6 bases; J trimming: 4 bases; junction bases outside the gene matches: 10. The length of the CDR3 is 14 residues. CDR3 in DNA: TGCAGTGCGGTTAGCGGGAGATCAACTTACGAGCAGTACTTC. It codes for CSAVSGRSTYEQYF.

The chain combines TRBV5-6 with TRBJ2-1; 15 bases align to TRBD2. The CDR3 loop spans 19 amino acids. The J segment lost 5 bases and the V segment lost 1 base, leaving 10 bases of the junction unmatched. Per germline, CDR1 SGHDT and CDR2 YYEEEE. DNA of the CDR3: TGTGCCAGCAGCTTGCTTTCGAGGACTAGCGGGAGGGCAGACAATGAGCAGTTCTTC. This sequence encodes CASSLLSRTSGRADNEQFF. The full variable domain, rest sourced from reference TRBV5-6 and TRBJ2-1, is DAGVTQSPTHLIKTRGQQVTLRCSPKSGHDTVSWYQQALGQGPQFIFQYYEEEERQRGNFPDRFSGHQFPNYSSELNVNALLLGDSALYLCASSLLSRTSGRADNEQFFGPGTRLTVL.

This clonotype came up a few times. This rearrangement joins TRBV5-1 to TRBJ2-6; D is unresolved. Trimming pared 1 base from V and 4 bases from J, leaving 6 bases between. This CDR3 is built from 14 residues. Germline lookup yields CDR1 SGHRS and CDR2 YFSETQ. CDR3 nucleotide sequence: TGCGCCAGCAGCTTGAAATCCGGGGCCAACGTCCTGACTTTC. Encoded protein: CASSLKSGANVLTF.

This clonotype has just a few counts. V usage is TRBV12-3 or TRBV12-4 and J usage is TRBJ2-1; D unclear. V lost 11 bases and J 5 bases, leaving 16 bases between the germline ends. The CDR3 has 13 amino acids. The CDR3 DNA follows: TGTGCCGCTATCATTGGCTCTCACAATGAGCAGTTCTTC. Translated: CAAIIGSHNEQFF.

For the CDR3, the DNA is TGCAGCGTTCCCTCGAGCGGGGCGAGGTTGGATGAGCAGTACTTC. This gives the protein CSVPSSGARLDEQYF. This rearrangement joins TRBV29-1 to TRBJ2-7; TRBD2 matches at 7 bases. The junction had 17 bases not matched to a gene; V was cut back by 5 bases and J by 7 bases. In germline, CDR1 is SQVTM, CDR2 ANQGSEA. The CDR3 is made up of 15 amino acids.

Concerning this clonotype itself: A read error may be the cause here, since a much bigger clone is one base away. The rearrangement joins TRBV20-1 to TRBJ1-2, with no clear D. CDR1 DFQATT and CDR2 SNEGSKA come from the germline V gene (reference sequence). The CDR3 consists of 10 residues. V lost 3 bases and J lost 9, with 8 bases in between. The CDR3 loop is CSASGDSYTF. The CDR3, as DNA: TGCAGTGCTAGTGGGGATAGCTACACCTTC.

The chain couples TRBV29-1 to TRBJ2-3, with 9 bases aligning to TRBD1. V lost 7 bases and J lost 2; bases outside the gene matches: 10. The CDR3 length is 15 residues. The germline gives CDR1 SQVTM, CDR2 ANQGSEA. The CDR3, as DNA: TGCAGCGCCCAAGGGGGACAGGGATTCACAGATACGCAGTATTTT. Its protein is CSAQGGQGFTDTQYF.

The chain combines TRBV25-1 with TRBJ1-2, with 7 bases aligning to TRBD1. This CDR3 has 14 residues. Losses at the gene ends were 5 bases for V and 8 bases for J; bases not matched to a gene: 11. CDR1 MGHDK and CDR2 SYGVNS come from the germline V gene. CDR3 sequence reads: CASSTTGQAGGYTF. As DNA, the CDR3 is TGTGCCAGCAGTACCACTGGACAGGCAGGGGGCTACACCTTC.

This clonotype showed up just once. This sequence joins TRBV5-1 and TRBJ1-2; D may be TRBD1 (6 bases). This CDR3 contains 15 residues. The germline CDR1 and CDR2 sequences are SGHRS and YFSETQ. The V gene lost 6 bases and the J gene lost 2 bases, with 17 bases spanning the gap. In DNA form, the CDR3 reads TGCGCCAGCAAAACCGGACAGACGGGGAACTATGGCTACACCTTC. The encoded protein is CASKTGQTGNYGYTF.

The gene calls are TRBV7-9 and TRBJ2-1; TRBD1 matches at 7 bases. TRBJ2-7 matches the DNA end more closely, so the J call is doubtful. The CDR3 loop spans 17 amino acids. Germline V CDR1 and CDR2: SEHNR, FQNEAQ (reference sequence). CDR3 region: CASSLAGRGGLYNEQYF. The CDR3 DNA reads as TGTGCCAGCAGCTTAGCGGGCAGAGGGGGCCTTTACAATGAGCAGTACTTC.

The CDR3 here is CASSLDVRGDGTEAFF. The CDR3 bases are TGTGCCAGCAGCTTAGATGTGAGAGGGGATGGAACTGAAGCTTTCTTT. This chain uses TRBV11-2 with TRBJ1-1; tentatively, D is TRBD1 (5 bases). The germline CDR1 and CDR2 sequences are SGHAT and FQNNGV. The CDR3 runs 16 residues. Trimming removed 0 bases at V and 5 bases at J, with 16 bases between.

The V call is TRBV28, the J call TRBJ2-7, with TRBD2 identical over 7 bases. The germline CDR1 and CDR2 sequences are MDHEN and SYDVKM. V lost 8 bases, J lost 3 bases, and 7 bases stayed unmatched. This CDR3 comprises 13 residues. The CDR3 DNA reads TGTGCCAGCTGTGACGGGGGGTTCTACGAGCAGTACTTC. It encodes CASCDGGFYEQYF.

This clonotype occurred a few times. The chain recombines TRBV4-3 with TRBJ1-1; TRBD1 matches at 7 bases. J gave up 0 bases and V 4 bases, and 5 bases lay outside the gene matches. The CDR3 has 15 residues. Germline CDR1 and CDR2: LGHNA and YSLEER. CDR3 sequence: CASSLRQGMNTEAFF. The CDR3 DNA reads TGCGCCAGCAGCCTGCGACAGGGTATGAACACTGAAGCTTTCTTT.

This chain links TRBV7-2 with TRBJ2-7, with 9 nucleotides matching TRBD2. J gave up 2 bases and V 0 bases, and 5 bases lay outside the gene matches. The CDR3 spans 16 residues. CDR1 and CDR2 (germline): SGHTA, FQGNSA. CDR3 in DNA: TGTGCCAGCAGCTTAGCCGGCGGGAGGGCGGCCTACGAGCAGTACTTC. The encoded protein is CASSLAGGRAAYEQYF.

A few counts support this clonotype. The junction and the germline gene differ at one end; a read error may be behind it. The V and J genes are TRBV28 and TRBJ1-1; D may be TRBD1 (6 bases). The CDR3 spans 13 residues. Germline CDR1 and CDR2: MDHEN and SYDVKM. CDR3 nucleotide sequence: TGTGCCAGCAGTTTTAGGGGGGTCACTGGAGCTTTCTTT. It codes for CASSFRGVTGAFF. Using reference TRBV28 and TRBJ1-1 for the parts outside the CDR3, the full variable domain is DVKVTQSSRYLVKRTGEKVFLECVQDMDHENMFWYRQDPGLGLRLIYFSYDVKMKEKGDIPEGYSVSREKKERFSLILESASTNQTSMYLCASSFRGVTGAFFGQGTRLTVV.

This clonotype was observed a few times. J is TRBJ2-1 and V is TRBV10-3; 9 nucleotides agree with TRBD2. The CDR3 is 15 residues long. After removal of 10 bases from V and 10 bases from J, the junction contained 17 bases not matched to a gene. Germline V gene sequence: CDR1 ENHRY, CDR2 SYGVKD. CDR3 nucleotides: TGTGCCACCGAAGGAAGCGGGGGGCTGACAAGAGAGCAGTTCTTC. It translates to CATEGSGGLTREQFF.